One sample yielded the 2 T cell receptor beta chains listed below, sequenced in a study of shared T cell receptors in the human thymus. Profiled with immunoSEQ multiplex PCR; TCRdb holds only in-frame clones, not every one. The profile shows about 610,000 clones, around 87% of them singletons. These data were also filed under a second study, of human thymus T cells.

The sequenced material came from thymocytes. The receptors were gathered from a boy in the first two years of life with a congenital heart defect.

This clone has just a few counts. The rearrangement uses TRBV4-3 and TRBJ2-7; tentatively, D is TRBD2 (6 bases). The germline V gene encodes CDR1 LGHNA and CDR2 YSLEER. The CDR3 is 15 amino acids. Trimming left V 1 base short and J 5 bases short, with 15 bases between. The chain's CDR3 is CASSQGRGEKNEQYF. The CDR3 region has the DNA TGCGCCAGCAGCCAAGGGCGGGGAGAGAAGAACGAGCAGTACTTC.

The chain is built from TRBV28 and TRBJ2-5, with 7 bases lining up with TRBD1. With V trimmed by 4 bases and J by 2 bases, 4 bases remained unmatched. The CDR3 has 14 residues. Germline CDR1 reads MDHEN; CDR2 reads SYDVKM. The CDR3 sequence is CASSSDRDQETQYF. In nucleotides, the CDR3 is TGTGCCAGCAGTTCAGACAGGGATCAAGAGACCCAGTACTTC. The variable domain in full, with the rest retrieved from reference TRBV28 and TRBJ2-5, is DVKVTQSSRYLVKRTGEKVFLECVQDMDHENMFWYRQDPGLGLRLIYFSYDVKMKEKGDIPEGYSVSREKKERFSLILESASTNQTSMYLCASSSDRDQETQYFGPGTRLLVL.